Each of the 20 T cell receptor beta chains below was sequenced from the same sample in a study of T cell responses to AZD1222 COVID-19 vaccine. The table came from immunoSEQ multiplex PCR; TCRdb's copy has only in-frame clones and leaves some out. Among approximately 190,000 clones listed, approximately 90% were seen once. The material sequenced was peripheral blood, taken 28 days after the second dose of the MenACWY control vaccine. The receptors were sampled from an adult who received the MenACWY meningococcal vaccine as a control.

This clone was seen a single time. J is TRBJ2-7 and V is TRBV9; D call uncertain. V was cut by 4 bases and J by 0 bases, with 11 bases left in between. The CDR3 is 14 amino acids. CDR1 and CDR2 (germline): SGDLS, YYNGEE. CDR3 nucleotides: TGTGCCAGCAGCACCGGGTCCTTCTCCTACGAGCAGTACTTC. Protein product: CASSTGSFSYEQYF.

The rearrangement uses TRBV4-3 and TRBJ1-1; the D gene is possibly TRBD1 (5 bases). This CDR3 region has 15 residues. Looked up from germline, CDR1 is LGHNA and CDR2 is YSLEER. V was cut by 1 base and J by 1 base, with 10 bases left in between. In DNA, the CDR3 is TGCGCCAGCAGCCAAGTACGAGGGGAGAACACTGAAGCTTTCTTT. It is translated as CASSQVRGENTEAFF.

The V gene is TRBV15, the J gene TRBJ1-1; a possible D gene is TRBD1 (5 bases). Germline lookup yields CDR1 LNHNV and CDR2 YYDKDF (reference sequence). The length of the CDR3 is 14 residues. Trimming pared 3 bases from V and 4 bases from J, leaving 12 bases between. In nucleotides, the CDR3 is TGTGCCACCAGCAGTTGGGGCTTTAGCACTGAAGCTTTCTTT. Its translation is CATSSWGFSTEAFF. Combining the CDR3 with reference TRBV15 and TRBJ1-1 gives the whole variable domain DAMVIQNPRYQVTQFGKPVTLSCSQTLNHNVMYWYQQKSSQAPKLLFHYYDKDFNNEADTPDNFQSRRPNTSFCFLDIRSPGLGDTAMYLCATSSWGFSTEAFFGQGTRLTVV.

The chain links TRBV7-9 to TRBJ1-6, with a weak D call TRBD1 (5 bases). V lost 5 bases to trimming and J lost 5 bases, with 13 bases between them. This CDR3 region has 15 residues. Germline V gene sequence: CDR1 SEHNR, CDR2 FQNEAQ (reference sequence). This CDR3 reads CASSTWGVNNSPLHF. The CDR3 coding sequence is TGTGCCAGCAGCACTTGGGGGGTAAATAATTCACCCCTCCACTTT.

The chain carries TRBV5-8 and TRBJ1-1; no firm D call. Germline V gene data show CDR1 as SGHTS and CDR2 as YDEGEE. This CDR3 has 13 amino acids. V was shortened by 4 bases and J by 1 base, with 8 bases between the two germline ends. CDR3 nucleotide sequence: TGTGCCAGCAGCCCGCCGTGGAACACTGAAGCTTTCTTT. Its translation is CASSPPWNTEAFF. Together with reference TRBV5-8 and TRBJ1-1, the CDR3 gives the full variable domain: EAGVTQSPTHLIKTRGQQATLRCSPISGHTSVYWYQQALGLGLQFLLWYDEGEERNRGNFPPRFSGRQFPNYSSELNVNALELEDSALYLCASSPPWNTEAFFGQGTRLTVV.

The chain uses TRBV2 and TRBJ2-5, with 7 bases lining up with TRBD1. Germline V gene lookup returns CDR1 SNHLY and CDR2 FYNNEI. J lost 0 bases, V lost 7 bases, and 8 bases had no gene match. The CDR3 extends over 15 amino acids. The CDR3 is CASTRDSQYQETQYF. CDR3 DNA: TGTGCCAGCACCAGGGACAGCCAGTACCAAGAGACCCAGTACTTC.

The rearrangement links TRBV27 to TRBJ2-7; the match to TRBD1 covers 9 bases. This CDR3 has 15 amino acids. Germline values: CDR1 MNHEY, CDR2 SMNVEV (reference sequence). Trimming cost V 2 bases and J 5 bases; bases outside gene matches: 7. CDR3 sequence reads: CASSLTTGGNNEQYF. The DNA of the CDR3 is TGTGCCAGCAGTTTAACGACAGGGGGAAACAACGAGCAGTACTTC.

The gene calls are TRBV24-1 and TRBJ2-5; D is possibly TRBD2 (6 bases). The V gene's germline CDR1 is KGHDR and CDR2 SFDVKD. CDR3 size: 14 residues. V was shortened by 7 bases and J by 7 bases, with 18 bases between the two germline ends. In DNA form, the CDR3 reads TGTGCCACCAGCCCGGGACTCGCGGGGTGGACCCAGTACTTC. Amino acids: CATSPGLAGWTQYF.

CDR3 loop: CASTGTGKNYGYTF. In DNA, the CDR3 is TGCGCCAGCACCGGGACAGGGAAGAACTATGGCTACACCTTC. J is TRBJ1-2 and V is TRBV10-2; the match to TRBD1 covers 9 bases. The J segment lost 2 bases and the V segment lost 7 bases, leaving 5 bases of the junction unmatched. Germline CDR1 reads WSHSY; CDR2 reads SAAADI. The CDR3 loop spans 14 amino acids.

This clone was seen a handful of times. V and J are TRBV30 and TRBJ2-7, with no clear D. This CDR3 is 13 amino acids long. Germline-derived CDR1 and CDR2 are GTSNPN and SVGIG (reference sequence). V was clipped by 4 bases and J by 0 bases, with 10 bases between them. CDR3 in amino acids: CAWTKGLSYEQYF. The CDR3 DNA is TGTGCCTGGACCAAAGGGCTCTCCTACGAGCAGTACTTC.

The chain employs TRBV6-1 and TRBJ1-2; D remains ambiguous. V lost 1 base to trimming and J lost 4 bases, with 7 bases between them. This CDR3 comprises 13 residues. Germline V lookup: CDR1 MNHNS, CDR2 SASEGT. The CDR3 loop reads CASSEGQRYGYTF. The CDR3 region has the DNA TGTGCCAGCAGTGAAGGGCAGCGCTATGGCTACACCTTC.

The chain links TRBV25-1 to TRBJ2-2; D unresolved. Trimming shortened V by 4 bases and J by 6 bases, and 0 bases separated the two germline ends. Germline V gene data show CDR1 as MGHDK and CDR2 as SYGVNS. This CDR3 has 10 residues. CDR3 amino acids: CASSAGELFF. As DNA, the CDR3 is TGTGCCAGCAGTGCCGGGGAGCTGTTTTTT.

This clone was observed a single time. The CDR3 sequence is CASSVATSNQPQHF. The DNA of the CDR3 is TGTGCCAGCAGCGTAGCCACTAGCAATCAGCCCCAGCATTTT. J is TRBJ1-5 and V is TRBV9; D gene ambiguous. There are 14 residues in the CDR3. The V gene's germline CDR1 is SGDLS and CDR2 YYNGEE. V was cut by 0 bases and J by 0 bases, with 4 bases left in between.

For the CDR3, the DNA is TGTGCCAGTAGAAGGATTAGCGGGAGGGCCGCAGATACGCAGTATTTT. It encodes CASRRISGRAADTQYF. This chain joins TRBV19 and TRBJ2-3; 11 bases are shared with TRBD2. From germline, CDR1 is LNHDA and CDR2 SQIVND (reference sequence). This CDR3 region has 16 residues. V lost 6 bases, J lost 4 bases, and 9 bases stayed unmatched.

This chain links TRBV25-1 with TRBJ2-3, with a weak D call TRBD2 (6 bases). The CDR3 contains 15 residues. Trimming stripped 3 bases from V and 1 base from J, with 11 bases between. Germline CDR1 and CDR2: MGHDK and SYGVNS. CDR3 sequence reads: CASSDPRGGTDTQYF. CDR3 in DNA: TGTGCCAGCAGTGACCCGCGGGGCGGCACAGATACGCAGTATTTT.

The V gene is TRBV9, the J gene TRBJ1-2; 7 nucleotides match TRBD1. From germline, CDR1 is SGDLS and CDR2 YYNGEE. This CDR3 contains 14 residues. V was clipped by 0 bases and J by 4 bases; unmatched bases: 3. The CDR3 protein is CASSVEAGGYGYTF. In nucleotides, the CDR3 is TGTGCCAGCAGCGTAGAGGCAGGGGGCTATGGCTACACCTTC. Full variable domain (rest looked up from reference TRBV9 and TRBJ1-2): DSGVTQTPKHLITATGQRVTLRCSPRSGDLSVYWYQQSLDQGLQFLIQYYNGEERAKGNILERFSAQQFPDLHSELNLSSLELGDSALYFCASSVEAGGYGYTFGSGTRLTVV.

V gene TRBV11-1 combines with J gene TRBJ1-1, with D hard to call. Germline-derived CDR1 and CDR2 are SGHAT and FQDESV (reference sequence). V was trimmed by 4 bases and J by 6 bases, leaving 12 bases between them. The CDR3 runs to 13 residues. The CDR3, as DNA: TGTGCCAGCAGCTACCCCCCACCGGCTGAAGCTTTCTTT. Residues: CASSYPPPAEAFF.

This clone came up a few times. The chain uses TRBV4-2 and TRBJ1-4; no clear D gene. The V gene's germline CDR1 is LGHNA and CDR2 YNFKEQ. V lost 5 bases and J 5 bases, leaving 15 bases between the germline ends. CDR3 length: 15 amino acids. CDR3 bases: TGTGCCAGCAGCGCTGAAGGACGCCTCAATGAAAAACTGTTTTTT. Translation: CASSAEGRLNEKLFF.

The V gene is TRBV24-1, the J gene TRBJ2-1; TRBD2 matches at 13 bases. J was trimmed by 4 bases and V by 5 bases; bases with no gene match: 4. The CDR3 is 16 residues long. Looked up from germline, CDR1 is KGHDR and CDR2 is SFDVKD. The CDR3 is CATSGWTSGSYNEQFF. The CDR3 DNA sequence: TGTGCCACCAGTGGCTGGACTAGCGGGAGTTACAATGAGCAGTTCTTC.

The chain has TRBV7-8 and TRBJ1-6, with TRBD1 matching over 8 bases. The CDR3 has 20 residues. Trimming at V came to 4 bases and at J to 0 bases, leaving 14 bases not matched to a gene. CDR1 is SGHVS and CDR2 is FQNEAQ in the germline V gene. The DNA of the CDR3 is TGTGCCAGCAGCTCACAGGGGGTTGGGTGGCCGAGCTCCTATAATTCACCCCTCCACTTT. This sequence encodes CASSSQGVGWPSSYNSPLHF.